These 17 T cell receptor beta chains originate from one sample sequenced in a study of T cell responses to AZD1222 COVID-19 vaccine. Produced via immunoSEQ multiplex PCR; TCRdb's table is partial and in-frame only. This sample yields approximately 150,000 clones, of which more than 85% are seen a single time; over 0.8% belongs to the top ten. The sample consisted of peripheral blood, taken on day 0 of AZD1222 vaccination. These receptors originate from an adult in good health.

J is TRBJ1-2 and V is TRBV6-5; the match to TRBD1 covers 7 bases. CDR1 and CDR2 (germline): MNHEY, SVGAGI. This CDR3 is built from 13 residues. The V gene end was trimmed by 6 bases and the J gene end by 6 bases; junction bases not matched to a gene: 7. The CDR3: CASSPQGQDGYTF. In nucleotides, the CDR3 is TGTGCCAGCAGCCCACAGGGGCAGGATGGCTACACCTTC.

The chain links TRBV7-9 to TRBJ1-2, with TRBD1 matching over 8 bases. J was trimmed by 7 bases and V by 3 bases; bases with no gene match: 4. The CDR3 consists of 13 residues. Germline V gene lookup returns CDR1 SEHNR and CDR2 FQNEAQ (reference sequence). CDR3 sequence: CASSFGQGTGYTF. The CDR3, as DNA: TGTGCCAGCAGCTTTGGACAGGGTACTGGCTACACCTTC.

The chain joins TRBV27 to TRBJ1-6, with 7 bases fitting TRBD1. CDR3 length: 15 amino acids. Trimming cost V 7 bases and J 8 bases; bases outside gene matches: 11. CDR1 and CDR2 (germline): MNHEY, SMNVEV (reference sequence). The CDR3 nucleotides are TGTGCCAGCACCCCTCACGGACAGGTTGATTCACCCCTCCACTTT. It is translated as CASTPHGQVDSPLHF.

This chain joins TRBV15 and TRBJ1-1, with D unresolved. CDR3 length: 13 residues. V gave up 0 bases and J gave up 9 bases, with 11 bases separating them. Germline CDR1 and CDR2: LNHNV and YYDKDF (reference sequence). The CDR3 loop reads CATSRDYMGKAFF. In nucleotides, the CDR3 is TGTGCCACCAGCAGAGATTACATGGGAAAAGCTTTCTTT.

This chain uses TRBV6-6 with TRBJ2-7; D is perhaps TRBD1 (6 bases). The CDR3 length is 16 residues. CDR1 MNHNY and CDR2 SVGAGI come from the germline V gene (reference sequence). Trimming took 0 bases from V and 0 from J, leaving 12 bases between them. CDR3 sequence (DNA): TGTGCCAGCAGTTACTCGTCCGGGGACAACTCCTACGAGCAGTACTTC. This codes for CASSYSSGDNSYEQYF.

This chain connects TRBV6-5 to TRBJ2-7; D gene uncertain. With 7 bases removed from V and 7 bases from J, the gap between germline ends came to 17 bases. The germline V gene has CDR1 MNHEY and CDR2 SVGAGI. The CDR3 loop spans 13 amino acids. CDR3 DNA: TGTGCCAGCACTTCCAGACCTTACGATGAGCAGTACTTC. Its translation: CASTSRPYDEQYF.

The chain uses TRBV9 and TRBJ1-1; D remains ambiguous. This CDR3 is built from 14 residues. Germline V gene sequence: CDR1 SGDLS, CDR2 YYNGEE. Trimming took 5 bases from V and 7 from J, leaving 18 bases between them. CDR3 sequence reads: CASRQPDGRDEAFF. For the CDR3, the DNA is TGTGCCAGCAGGCAGCCGGACGGGAGGGATGAAGCTTTCTTT.

The chain combines TRBV9 with TRBJ1-5; D unclear. The CDR3 is made up of 15 amino acids. V shed 3 bases and J shed 0 bases, with 10 bases lying between them. CDR1 is SGDLS, CDR2 YYNGEE, per germline. The CDR3, as DNA: TGTGCCAGCAGCGCCTCAGGACTTAGCAATCAGCCCCAGCATTTT. Translating it yields CASSASGLSNQPQHF. The whole variable domain, remainder taken from reference TRBV9 and TRBJ1-5, is DSGVTQTPKHLITATGQRVTLRCSPRSGDLSVYWYQQSLDQGLQFLIQYYNGEERAKGNILERFSAQQFPDLHSELNLSSLELGDSALYFCASSASGLSNQPQHFGDGTRLSIL.

The chain employs TRBV18 and TRBJ2-2; D perhaps matches TRBD1 (6 bases). V was cut by 3 bases and J by 1 base, with 9 bases left in between. The CDR3 is made up of 15 amino acids. CDR1 KGHSH and CDR2 LQKENI come from the germline V gene. The CDR3 DNA reads as TGTGCCAGCTCACCGGGGGACAAGAACACCGGGGAGCTGTTTTTT. As protein: CASSPGDKNTGELFF.

The rearrangement uses TRBV10-1 and TRBJ1-2, with 7 nucleotides matching TRBD1. The CDR3 is made up of 17 amino acids. The germline gives CDR1 WNHNN, CDR2 SYGVQD (reference sequence). Trimming removed 4 bases from V and 0 bases from J; junction bases left unmatched: 11. In DNA, the CDR3 is TGCGCCAGCAGTGGACGGACAGGCCCTGTAGCTAACTATGGCTACACCTTC. It yields the protein CASSGRTGPVANYGYTF.

This sequence joins TRBV28 and TRBJ2-7; possible D gene TRBD2, 6 bases. This CDR3 has 14 amino acids. Trimming shortened V by 6 bases and J by 2 bases, and 14 bases separated the two germline ends. The germline V gene has CDR1 MDHEN and CDR2 SYDVKM. The CDR3 DNA sequence: TGTGCCAGCAGACTCACGGGGGTCACCTACGAGCAGTACTTC. This sequence encodes CASRLTGVTYEQYF.

This chain links TRBV27 with TRBJ2-2, with D perhaps TRBD1 (7 bases). Looked up from germline, CDR1 is MNHEY and CDR2 is SMNVEV (reference sequence). V was pared by 6 bases and J by 0 bases, with 20 bases between. This CDR3 is 18 amino acids long. The CDR3 region has the DNA TGTGCCAGCAGCATACAGGGGACTCTTTCTACGAACACCGGGGAGCTGTTTTTT. Translated: CASSIQGTLSTNTGELFF.

The rearrangement uses TRBV3-1 (or the pseudogene TRBV3-2) and TRBJ1-2, with D uncertain. Between the trimmed V and J ends, which lost 6 bases and 3 bases, there was a span of 11 bases. Germline V gene lookup returns CDR1 LGHDT and CDR2 YNNKEL (reference sequence). The CDR3 runs 13 residues. In DNA, the CDR3 is TGTGCCAGCAGTCCCGACCGGGACTATGGCTACACCTTC. Amino acids: CASSPDRDYGYTF.

J is TRBJ2-7 and V is TRBV4-1; D might be TRBD1 (6 bases). V was cut by 4 bases and J by 2 bases, with 9 bases left in between. The CDR3 is 13 residues long. Germline loops: CDR1 MGHRA, CDR2 YSYEKL. The CDR3 DNA follows: TGCGCCAGCAGCCGGGACACAACCTACGAGCAGTACTTC. Translated, it gives CASSRDTTYEQYF.

V gene TRBV6-5 combines with J gene TRBJ1-1; D gene ambiguous. The V end was cut by 0 bases, the J end by 2 bases, with 7 bases between. Germline CDR1 is MNHEY and CDR2 is SVGAGI. The CDR3 runs 14 residues. CDR3 sequence: CASSYSWGNTEAFF. CDR3 DNA: TGTGCCAGCAGTTACTCGTGGGGAAACACTGAAGCTTTCTTT.

The chain employs TRBV10-3 and TRBJ1-1; D not resolved. Between the trimmed V and J ends, which lost 2 bases and 1 base, there was a span of 11 bases. The CDR3 sequence is 15 residues long. Looked up from germline, CDR1 is ENHRY and CDR2 is SYGVKD. CDR3 bases: TGTGCCATCAGTGAGCAGACTCCAGGGAACACTGAAGCTTTCTTT. As protein: CAISEQTPGNTEAFF.

Only one count was recorded for this clone. The rearrangement joins TRBV5-1 to TRBJ1-1; possibly TRBD1 for D (6 bases). Germline CDR1 reads SGHRS; CDR2 reads YFSETQ. There are 13 residues in the CDR3. V lost 2 bases, J lost 3 bases, and 8 bases lay in between. The CDR3 loop is CASSLQGYTEAFF. The DNA for the CDR3 is TGCGCCAGCAGCTTACAGGGATACACTGAAGCTTTCTTT.